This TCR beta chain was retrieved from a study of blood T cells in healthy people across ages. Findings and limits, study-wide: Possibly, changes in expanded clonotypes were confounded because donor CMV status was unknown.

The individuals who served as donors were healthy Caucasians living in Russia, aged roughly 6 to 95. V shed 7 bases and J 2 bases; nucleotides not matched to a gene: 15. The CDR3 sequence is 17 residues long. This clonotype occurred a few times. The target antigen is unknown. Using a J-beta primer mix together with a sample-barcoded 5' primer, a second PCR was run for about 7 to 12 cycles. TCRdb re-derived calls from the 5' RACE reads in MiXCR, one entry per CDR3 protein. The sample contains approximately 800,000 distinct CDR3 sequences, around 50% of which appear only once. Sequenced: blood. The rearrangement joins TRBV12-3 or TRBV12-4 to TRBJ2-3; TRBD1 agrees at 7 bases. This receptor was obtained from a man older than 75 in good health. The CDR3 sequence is CASTQRVGDSNTDTQYF. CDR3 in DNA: TGTGCCAGCACCCAACGCGTCGGGGACAGCAACACAGATACGCAGTATTTT.